A single T cell receptor (beta chain) is shown here with its context. This specimen belongs to a study of CD8 T cells in Susac syndrome. Reverse transcription used about 0.45 to 1 ug RNA and random hexamers. Each CDR3 protein is one row after TCRdb ran MiXCR on the immunoSEQ multiplex PCR reads. The sample yields some 170,000 distinct CDR3 sequences, 90% to 95% seen once. This receptor was taken from a human donor in good health. Material for sequencing was CD4+ T cells from PBMCs.

This CDR3 reads CASSSDRGTEAFF. In DNA, the CDR3 is TGCGCCAGCAGCTCGGACAGGGGCACTGAAGCTTTCTTT. The chain couples TRBV5-1 to TRBJ1-1; TRBD1 agrees at 9 bases. The CDR3 spans 13 residues. Germline V gene data show CDR1 as SGHRS and CDR2 as YFSETQ. Trimming took 3 bases from V and 4 from J; bases not matched to a gene: 1.